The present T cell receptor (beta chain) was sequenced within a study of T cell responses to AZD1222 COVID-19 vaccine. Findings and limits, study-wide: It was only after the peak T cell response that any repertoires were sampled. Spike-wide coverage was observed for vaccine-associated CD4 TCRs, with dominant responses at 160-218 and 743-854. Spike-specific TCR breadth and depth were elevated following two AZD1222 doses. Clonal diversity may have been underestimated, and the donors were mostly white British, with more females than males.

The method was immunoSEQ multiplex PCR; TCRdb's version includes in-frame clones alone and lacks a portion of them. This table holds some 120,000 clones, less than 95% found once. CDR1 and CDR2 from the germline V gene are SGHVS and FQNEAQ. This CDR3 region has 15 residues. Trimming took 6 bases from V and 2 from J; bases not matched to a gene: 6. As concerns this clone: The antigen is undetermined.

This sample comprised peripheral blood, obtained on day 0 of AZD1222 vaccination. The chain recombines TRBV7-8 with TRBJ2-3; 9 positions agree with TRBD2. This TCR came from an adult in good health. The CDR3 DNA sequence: TGTGCCAGCAGTTCTAGCGGGATAGACACAGATACGCAGTATTTT. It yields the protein CASSSSGIDTDTQYF.